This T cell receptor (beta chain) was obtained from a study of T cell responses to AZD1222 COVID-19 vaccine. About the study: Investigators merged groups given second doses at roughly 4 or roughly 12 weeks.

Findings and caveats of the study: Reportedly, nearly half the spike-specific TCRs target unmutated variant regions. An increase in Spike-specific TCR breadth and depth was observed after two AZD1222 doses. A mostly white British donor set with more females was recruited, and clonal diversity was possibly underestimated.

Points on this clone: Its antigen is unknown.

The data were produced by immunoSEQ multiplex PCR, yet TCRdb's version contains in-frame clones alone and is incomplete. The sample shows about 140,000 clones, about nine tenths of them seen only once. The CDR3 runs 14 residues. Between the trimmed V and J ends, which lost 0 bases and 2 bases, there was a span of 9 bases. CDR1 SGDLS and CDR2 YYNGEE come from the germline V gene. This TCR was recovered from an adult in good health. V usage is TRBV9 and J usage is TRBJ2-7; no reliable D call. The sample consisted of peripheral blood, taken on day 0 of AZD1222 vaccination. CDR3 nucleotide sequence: TGTGCCAGCAGCGTAGGGCTGGCCACCTACGAGCAGTACTTC. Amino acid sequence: CASSVGLATYEQYF.